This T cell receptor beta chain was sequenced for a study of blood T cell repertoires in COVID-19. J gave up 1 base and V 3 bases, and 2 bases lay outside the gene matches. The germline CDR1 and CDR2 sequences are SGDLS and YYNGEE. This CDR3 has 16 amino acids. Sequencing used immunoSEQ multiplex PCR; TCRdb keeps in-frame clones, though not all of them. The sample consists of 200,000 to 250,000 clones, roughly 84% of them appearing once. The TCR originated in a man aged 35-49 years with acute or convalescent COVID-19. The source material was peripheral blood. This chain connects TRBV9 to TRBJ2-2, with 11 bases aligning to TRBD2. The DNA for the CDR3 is TGTGCCAGCAGCGCCGGACTAGCGGGGAACACCGGGGAGCTGTTTTTT. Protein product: CASSAGLAGNTGELFF.